This passage covers 16 T cell receptor beta chains from one sample sequenced in a study of metastatic and nonmetastatic thyroid tumors (dated by TCRdb to the early 2020s). No patient had received any treatment before thyroid surgery. The library was produced with PCR. Sequenced using an Illumina HiSeq 4000. The public reads were reanalyzed by TCRdb: fastp trimming at Q25, MiXCR alignment, in-frame beta chains only. The sample table contains 13,000 or so clones; only one count was recorded for 26% of them. The ten largest clonotypes hold about 20% of the sample. The sample was tumor tissue. The receptors derive from a female donor with papillary thyroid cancer or a benign thyroid nodule (not recorded which). Some clones in this sample may be carry-over from other donors' samples.

This clone was seen repeatedly, ten times or more. The chain is built from TRBV4-1 and TRBJ2-7; 9 positions agree with TRBD1. V lost 6 bases to trimming and J lost 3 bases; unmatched junction nucleotides: 9. The CDR3 consists of 15 residues. Per germline, CDR1 MGHRA and CDR2 YSYEKL. The CDR3 spells CASSFLGTGSYEQYF. The CDR3 DNA is TGCGCCAGCAGTTTTTTGGGGACAGGGAGCTACGAGCAGTACTTC.

The chain has TRBV7-3 and TRBJ2-1; no clear D. The CDR3 length is 13 residues. V lost 5 bases to trimming and J lost 6 bases, with 11 bases between them. In germline, CDR1 is SGHTA, CDR2 FQGTGA. The CDR3 loop reads CASSPAPTNEQFF. The CDR3 coding sequence is TGTGCCAGCAGCCCCGCGCCGACCAATGAGCAGTTCTTC.

This clone was seen many times. V gene TRBV5-1 combines with J gene TRBJ2-1; D not resolved. Trimming shortened V by 0 bases and J by 2 bases, and 9 bases separated the two germline ends. CDR1 SGHRS and CDR2 YFSETQ come from the germline V gene. The CDR3 length is 15 residues. The DNA of the CDR3 is TGCGCCAGCAGCTTGGATCGCCCACCCTACAATGAGCAGTTCTTC. Translated, it gives CASSLDRPPYNEQFF.

This clone occurred many times. The chain carries TRBV3-1 and TRBJ2-3; D gene uncertain. The ends were cut back, 1 base at V and 6 bases at J, with 14 bases in the middle. CDR3 length equals 15 residues. Germline CDR1 and CDR2: LGHDT and YNNKEL (reference sequence). This CDR3 reads CASSQGPPLGDTQYF. The DNA of the CDR3 is TGTGCCAGCAGCCAAGGGCCCCCATTGGGGGATACGCAGTATTTT.

This clone appeared a few times. V is TRBV28 and J is TRBJ1-4; no definite D call. V was clipped by 2 bases and J by 4 bases, with 8 bases between them. This CDR3 region has 14 residues. Germline CDR1 reads MDHEN; CDR2 reads SYDVKM. DNA for the CDR3: TGTGCCAGCAGTTTAGCGGGGATTAATGAAAAACTGTTTTTT. As protein: CASSLAGINEKLFF.

The chain couples TRBV30 to TRBJ2-6, with D possibly TRBD1 on 7 matching bases. Germline CDR1 GTSNPN, CDR2 SVGIG (reference sequence). This CDR3 contains 16 residues. V lost 0 bases and J 2 bases, leaving 11 bases between the germline ends. The CDR3 coding sequence is TGTGCCTGGAGTGTAGGGGGGACAGCTGGGGCCAACGTCCTGACTTTC. As protein: CAWSVGGTAGANVLTF. The full variable domain, in which reference TRBV30 and TRBJ2-6 provide the parts outside the CDR3, is SQTIHQWPATLVQPVGSPLSLECTVEGTSNPNLYWYRQAAGRGLQLLFYSVGIGQISSEVPQNLSASRPQDRQFILSSKKLLLSDSGFYLCAWSVGGTAGANVLTFGAGSRLTVL.

This clone has a single count. The chain is built from TRBV30 and TRBJ2-7; D tentatively reads TRBD1 or TRBD2 (5 bases each). CDR1 GTSNPN and CDR2 SVGIG come from the germline V gene (reference sequence). V dropped 6 bases and J dropped 3 bases, with 18 bases sitting between them. The CDR3 runs to 14 residues. CDR3 DNA sequence: TGTGCCTGCCGTAGCCGGGGCAGGGTCTACGAGCAGTACTTC. Protein sequence: CACRSRGRVYEQYF.

This clone was seen a few times. The junction departs from germline at one end; a sequencing error may be responsible. The chain is built from TRBV2 and TRBJ2-7, with D hard to call. The germline V gene encodes CDR1 SNHLY and CDR2 FYNNEI. The CDR3 is 12 residues long. CDR3 DNA sequence: TGTGCCAGCAGAGTACAGACCTACGAGCATTACTTC. Protein: CASRVQTYEHYF.

V gene TRBV20-1 combines with J gene TRBJ2-2; no reliable D call. The ends were cut back, 0 bases at V and 6 bases at J, with 8 bases in the middle. The CDR3 totals 13 residues. Germline loops: CDR1 DFQATT, CDR2 SNEGSKA (reference sequence). DNA for the CDR3: TGCAGTGCTAGAGAGAGGCTTTCCGGGGAGCTGTTTTTT. Translation: CSARERLSGELFF.

The V and J genes are TRBV12-3 or TRBV12-4 and TRBJ2-2; 9 bases are shared with TRBD1. This CDR3 contains 16 residues. V lost 7 bases to trimming and J lost 7 bases; unmatched junction nucleotides: 13. The CDR3 nucleotides are TGTGCCAGCAAAACCCGGGACAGGGCCTTGAACGGGGAGCTGTTTTTT. Amino acids: CASKTRDRALNGELFF.

This clone was found a few times. One junction end disagrees with the germline gene, perhaps due to a read error. The chain couples TRBV6-6 to TRBJ2-1, with TRBD2 identical over 8 bases. Germline V lookup: CDR1 MNHNY, CDR2 SVGAGI (reference sequence). This CDR3 comprises 15 residues. The CDR3 bases are TGTGCCAGCAGTTACTCCGGGACTAGTCTCTATGAGCAGTCCTTC. Translated: CASSYSGTSLYEQSF.

CDR3 nucleotide sequence: TGTGCCAGCAGCTCCTTACCGGGGGCCAACGTCCTGACTTTC. Protein sequence: CASSSLPGANVLTF. The V call is TRBV5-5, the J call TRBJ2-6; unclear D gene. CDR1 and CDR2 (germline): SGHKS, YYEKEE (reference sequence). This CDR3 comprises 14 residues. Trimming pared 3 bases from V and 4 bases from J, leaving 8 bases between.

The V gene is TRBV4-1, the J gene TRBJ1-5; 7 positions agree with TRBD1. Germline V gene data show CDR1 as MGHRA and CDR2 as YSYEKL. The length of the CDR3 is 16 residues. Germline trimming cut 5 bases from V and 4 bases from J; bases unmatched to any gene: 11. CDR3 residues: CASSLHIGTDNQPQHF. CDR3 DNA sequence: TGCGCCAGCAGCTTACATATCGGGACAGATAATCAGCCCCAGCATTTT.

Ten or more counts support this clone. This chain joins TRBV4-1 and TRBJ1-2; D not resolved. In germline, CDR1 is MGHRA, CDR2 YSYEKL. Trimming shortened V by 4 bases and J by 1 base, and 13 bases separated the two germline ends. This CDR3 has 15 amino acids. The CDR3 reads CASSREKHLNYGYTF. The CDR3 region has the DNA TGCGCCAGCAGCCGAGAGAAACACCTTAACTATGGCTACACCTTC.

In its sample, this clone ranks as large (0.1 to 1%). The chain has TRBV12-3 or TRBV12-4 and TRBJ1-3; a weak D match, TRBD1 (6 bases). V was pared by 6 bases and J by 0 bases, with 6 bases between. The CDR3 is 13 amino acids. As DNA, the CDR3 is TGTGCCAGCAGGGACAGCTCTGGAAACACCATATATTTT. It codes for CASRDSSGNTIYF.

This clone has a handful of counts. V usage is TRBV27 and J usage is TRBJ2-1, with D perhaps given as TRBD1 or TRBD2 (5 bases each). The CDR3 covers 13 residues. Germline loops: CDR1 MNHEY, CDR2 SMNVEV (reference sequence). The CDR3: CSISLGAGSEQFF. The CDR3, as DNA: TGTTCCATCAGTTTAGGGGCTGGGAGTGAGCAGTTCTTC.